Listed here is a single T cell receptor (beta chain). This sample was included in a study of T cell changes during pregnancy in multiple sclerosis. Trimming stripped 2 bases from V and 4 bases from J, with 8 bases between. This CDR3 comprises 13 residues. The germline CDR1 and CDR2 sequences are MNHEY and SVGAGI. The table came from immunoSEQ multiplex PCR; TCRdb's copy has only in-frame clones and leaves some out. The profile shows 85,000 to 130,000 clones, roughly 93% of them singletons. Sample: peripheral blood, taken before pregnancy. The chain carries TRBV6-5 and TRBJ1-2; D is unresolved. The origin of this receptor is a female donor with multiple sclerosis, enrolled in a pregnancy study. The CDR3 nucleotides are TGTGCCAGCAGTTACGGAGGCGTCTATGGCTACACCTTC. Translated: CASSYGGVYGYTF.